The sequence of this T cell receptor (beta chain) was determined in a study of T cells in placental villitis. Some background on the complete study: The study compared placental TCR-beta repertoires across villitis of unknown etiology, gestational-age-matched unaffected controls, and infectious villitis to test an allograft-versus-infection hypothesis. General findings and caveats noted by the study authors: Sequencing bulk tissue could not tell helper, regulatory or cytotoxic T cells apart, could not separate maternal from fetal T cells, and left out gamma-delta receptors. Paraffin blocks contained small amounts of decidua, so some captured T cells, especially in controls, may have been decidual rather than villous infiltrates. CMV-specific clone frequencies were lower in villitis of unknown etiology than in infectious CMV cases (roughly 0.00093 vs 0.011), and villitis of unknown etiology did not differ from controls on this measure.

The study included five infectious villitis placentae (four with confirmed cytomegalovirus and one with Toxoplasma gondii), and these placentae were not matched to the other groups. The mothers in the infectious villitis group were younger, carried smaller fetuses, and either delivered preterm or experienced intrauterine demise in a couple of cases. After delivery, placentae were collected and subjected to gross and histological evaluation prior to the selection of archival tissue. Five 10-micron scrolls were cut from each FFPE block, and DNA was then isolated using the AllPrep DNA/RNA FFPE Tissue kit. DNA concentration and purity were checked by NanoDrop, and RNA quality was assessed on a Bioanalyzer. In the case of this clone: Which antigen it targets is not known. Germline is not matched at one junction end, which may reflect a read error.

From the cysteine through the phenylalanine, the CDR3 covers 14 amino acids. Of the read, only the CDR3 DNA is kept; its 42 bases are in frame from base 1. From a lookup of the germline V gene (reference sequence), CDR1 and CDR2 are MNHEY and SMNVEV. The immunoSEQ v4 bias-controlled multiplex PCR assay, performed blinded to group allocation, was used to amplify TCR-beta CDR3 regions from genomic DNA. To estimate nucleated cell and T cell quantities per sample, reference gene primers were included together with the TCR-beta primers. Sequencing of the libraries was performed on an Illumina MiSeq with a 100-cycle paired-end protocol. Under the source paper's analysis protocol: In the immunoSEQ Analyzer software, diversity and richness were calculated, with richness measured by iChao1 and clonality based on Pielou evenness and Shannon diversity on a 0-1 scale where a higher value means less diversity. CDR3 amino acid sequences with V/J genes were queried against VDJdb for CMV, EBV and influenza A specificities using confidence 3 and substitution 2. The Morisita-Horn index was used to assess TCR-beta amino acid clonotype overlap between villitis of unknown etiology, infectious villitis and control repertoires. TCRdb limited this immuneACCESS table to in-frame rearrangements with V and J called. A share of clones is missing; checked studies link under half to unresolved V genes, and the rest is unexplained. The V and J calls and clone size are taken from that table; D and trimming were inferred from the DNA. This sample comprises 3,200 or so clones, over 60% of them detected only once. The ten most abundant clones make up 18% of the sample.

Recombination connected TRBV27 to TRBJ1-2, and 8 junction bases match TRBD1. Sequencing was carried out using placental tissue containing maternal and fetal cells. This receptor was identified in a human patient with infectious villitis; the placental T cells may come from both mother and fetus. The sequenced DNA is TGTGCCAACAGTCCCGGACAGGGTAGGGGTGGCTACACCTTC. This translates into CANSPGQGRGGYTF.